This T cell receptor (beta chain) was captured in a study of T cell responses to AZD1222 COVID-19 vaccine. Study-wide results and caveats: The peak T cell response came first, and repertoires were sampled only after it.

Details on this clone: What it binds is unknown.

The assay was immunoSEQ multiplex PCR, and TCRdb's table has in-frame clones only and misses some. This table has about 120,000 clones, about 90% appearing once. J lost 8 bases, V lost 0 bases, and 5 bases had no gene match. The CDR3 extends over 14 amino acids. Germline-derived CDR1 and CDR2 are SQVTM and ANQGSEA. The source is an adult in good health. The gene calls are TRBV29-1 and TRBJ1-2, with TRBD1 identical over 11 bases. Sequencing used peripheral blood, obtained on day 0 of AZD1222 vaccination. The CDR3 DNA follows: TGCAGCGTTGAAGAAGGACAGGGGGCTGGAGGCTACACCTTC. Protein product: CSVEEGQGAGGYTF.